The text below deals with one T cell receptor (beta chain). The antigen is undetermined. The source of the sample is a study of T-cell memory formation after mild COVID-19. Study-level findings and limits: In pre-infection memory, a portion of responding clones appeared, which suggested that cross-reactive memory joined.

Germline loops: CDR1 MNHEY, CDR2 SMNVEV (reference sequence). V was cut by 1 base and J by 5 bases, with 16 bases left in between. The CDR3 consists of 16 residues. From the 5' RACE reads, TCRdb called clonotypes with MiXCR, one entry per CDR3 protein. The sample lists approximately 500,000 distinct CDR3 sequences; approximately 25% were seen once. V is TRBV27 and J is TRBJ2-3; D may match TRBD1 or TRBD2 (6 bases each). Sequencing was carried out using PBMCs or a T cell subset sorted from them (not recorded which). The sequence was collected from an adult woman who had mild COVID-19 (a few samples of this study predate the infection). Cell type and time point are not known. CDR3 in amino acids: CASSLYTGAKLDTQYF. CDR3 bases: TGTGCCAGCAGTTTATATACGGGGGCGAAATTAGATACGCAGTATTTT.